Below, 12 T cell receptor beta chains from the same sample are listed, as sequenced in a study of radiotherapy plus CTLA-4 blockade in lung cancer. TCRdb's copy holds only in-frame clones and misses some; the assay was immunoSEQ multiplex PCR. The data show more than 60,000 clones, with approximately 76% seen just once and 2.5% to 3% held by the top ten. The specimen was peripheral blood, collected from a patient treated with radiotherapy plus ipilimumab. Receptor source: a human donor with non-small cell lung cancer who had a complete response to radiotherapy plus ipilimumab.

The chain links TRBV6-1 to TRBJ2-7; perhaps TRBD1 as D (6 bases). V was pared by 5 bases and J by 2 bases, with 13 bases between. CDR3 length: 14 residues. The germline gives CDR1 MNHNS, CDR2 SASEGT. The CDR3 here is CASSKEDSTYEQYF. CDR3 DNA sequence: TGTGCCAGCAGTAAAGAGGACAGTACCTACGAGCAGTACTTC.

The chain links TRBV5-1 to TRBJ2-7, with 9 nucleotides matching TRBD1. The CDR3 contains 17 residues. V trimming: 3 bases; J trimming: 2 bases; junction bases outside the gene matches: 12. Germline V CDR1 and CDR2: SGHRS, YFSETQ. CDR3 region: CASSSGPPGQGPYEQYF. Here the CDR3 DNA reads TGCGCCAGCAGCTCGGGTCCTCCGGGACAGGGCCCCTACGAGCAGTACTTC.

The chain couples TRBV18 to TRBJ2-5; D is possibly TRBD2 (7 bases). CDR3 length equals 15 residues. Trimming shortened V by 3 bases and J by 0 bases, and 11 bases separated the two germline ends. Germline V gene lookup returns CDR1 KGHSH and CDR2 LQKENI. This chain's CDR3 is CASSPRGAYQETQYF. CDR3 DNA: TGTGCCAGCTCACCCCGGGGGGCGTACCAAGAGACCCAGTACTTC.

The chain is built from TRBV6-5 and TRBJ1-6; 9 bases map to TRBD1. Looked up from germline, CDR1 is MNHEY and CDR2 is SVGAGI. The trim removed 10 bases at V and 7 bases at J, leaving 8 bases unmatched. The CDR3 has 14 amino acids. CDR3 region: CATSTGGRNSPLHF. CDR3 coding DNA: TGTGCCACCTCAACAGGGGGCCGGAATTCACCCCTCCACTTT.

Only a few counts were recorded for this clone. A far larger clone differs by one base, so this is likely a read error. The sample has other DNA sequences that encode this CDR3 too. Written as DNA, the CDR3 is TGTGCCAGCAGCCAAATGACAGGGGGCACTGAAGCTTTCTTT. Its protein is CASSQMTGGTEAFF. The chain couples TRBV7-2 to TRBJ1-1; 9 positions match TRBD1. Germline loops: CDR1 SGHTA, CDR2 FQGNSA. The CDR3 has 14 amino acids. V gave up 5 bases and J gave up 4 bases; unmatched junction bases: 5.

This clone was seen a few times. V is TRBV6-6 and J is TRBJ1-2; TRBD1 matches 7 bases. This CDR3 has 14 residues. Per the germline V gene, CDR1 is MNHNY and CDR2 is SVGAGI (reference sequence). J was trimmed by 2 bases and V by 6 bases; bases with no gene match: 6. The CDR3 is CASRDRDSNYGYTF. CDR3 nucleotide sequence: TGTGCCAGCAGAGACAGGGACTCCAACTATGGCTACACCTTC.

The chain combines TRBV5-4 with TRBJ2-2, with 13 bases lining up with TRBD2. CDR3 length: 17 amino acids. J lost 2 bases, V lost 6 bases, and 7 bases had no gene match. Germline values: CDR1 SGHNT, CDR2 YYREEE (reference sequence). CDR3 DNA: TGTGCCAGCACCCCTGGGACTAGCGGGACTAACACCGGGGAGCTGTTTTTT. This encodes CASTPGTSGTNTGELFF.

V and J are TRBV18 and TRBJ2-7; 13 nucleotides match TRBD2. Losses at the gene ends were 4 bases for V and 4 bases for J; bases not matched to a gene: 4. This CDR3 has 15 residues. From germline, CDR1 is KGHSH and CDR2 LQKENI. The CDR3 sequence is CASSRPGLAGYEQYF. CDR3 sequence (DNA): TGTGCCAGCTCACGGCCGGGACTAGCGGGGTACGAGCAGTACTTC.

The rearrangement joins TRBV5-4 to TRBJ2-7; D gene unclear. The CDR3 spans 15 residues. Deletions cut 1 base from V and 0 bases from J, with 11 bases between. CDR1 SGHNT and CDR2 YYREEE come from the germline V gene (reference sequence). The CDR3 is CASSLRQAYSYEQYF. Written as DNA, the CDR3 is TGTGCCAGCAGCTTGCGGCAGGCATACTCCTACGAGCAGTACTTC.

The CDR3 DNA sequence: TGTGCCAGCAGGTGGACTAGCGGGGGCTCCTACGAGCAGTACTTC. This sequence encodes CASRWTSGGSYEQYF. This chain joins TRBV6-5 and TRBJ2-7; 13 nucleotides line up with TRBD2. CDR3 length: 15 amino acids. With V trimmed by 6 bases and J by 0 bases, 2 bases remained unmatched. CDR1 and CDR2 from the germline V gene are MNHEY and SVGAGI.

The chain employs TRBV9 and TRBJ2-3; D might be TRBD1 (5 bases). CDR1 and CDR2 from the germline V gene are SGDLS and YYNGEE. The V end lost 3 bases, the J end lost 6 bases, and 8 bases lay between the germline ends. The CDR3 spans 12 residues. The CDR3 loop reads CASSATVDTQYF. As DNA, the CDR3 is TGTGCCAGCAGCGCGACAGTCGATACGCAGTATTTT.

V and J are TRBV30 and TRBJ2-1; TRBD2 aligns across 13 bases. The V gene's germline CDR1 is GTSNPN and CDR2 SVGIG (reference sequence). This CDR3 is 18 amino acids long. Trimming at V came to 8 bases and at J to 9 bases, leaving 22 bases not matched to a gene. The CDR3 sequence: CALTRTSGGPSGWAEQFF. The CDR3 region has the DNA TGTGCCCTTACCCGGACTAGCGGGGGTCCGTCAGGTTGGGCTGAGCAGTTCTTC.